The 18 T cell receptor beta chains below were found in one sample sequenced in a study of T-cell reconstitution after alpha-beta-depleted transplantation in children (dated by TCRdb to 2016 to 2018). Library prep was done by PCR. The instrument given in TCRdb is Illumina HiSeq 2500. To normalize quantification of the TCRbeta repertoire, the TCR libraries were built with molecular barcoding that relied on unique molecular identifiers. The public reads were reprocessed in TCRdb via fastp at Q25 and MiXCR, keeping in-frame beta chains. Rows merge per CDR3 protein into single entries with the most common DNA and genes. The sample table contains 780,000 or so distinct CDR3 sequences; only one count was recorded for roughly 16% of them. The ten biggest clones cover roughly 5% of the sample. The treatment or condition label, as the study defines it: allogeneic hematopoietic cell transplantation with graft depleted of TCRalphabeta T cells and CD19 B cells.

The starting material was PBMCs, mostly from graft donor cells, obtained 360 days after TCRalphabeta/CD19-depleted stem cell transplant. The receptor set was obtained from a male patient younger than 18 who had a stem cell transplant for acute lymphoblastic leukemia, so the T cells may come from the graft donor.

This clonotype occurred a few times. The chain links TRBV7-9 to TRBJ1-2; no firm D call. Germline CDR1 SEHNR, CDR2 FQNEAQ (reference sequence). V was cut by 0 bases and J by 6 bases, with 14 bases left in between. The CDR3 is 15 amino acids. The CDR3 reads CASSLALAAANGYTF. CDR3 coding DNA: TGTGCCAGCAGCTTAGCTCTTGCGGCCGCCAATGGCTACACCTTC.

The chain carries TRBV12-3 or TRBV12-4 and TRBJ2-3; tentative D call: TRBD2 (6 bases). V lost 4 bases and J lost 2, with 13 bases in between. The CDR3 sequence is 15 residues long. CDR3 sequence (DNA): TGTGCCAGCAGTTCCGGTCGGGGGACCACAGATACGCAGTATTTT. Protein: CASSSGRGTTDTQYF.

The gene calls are TRBV20-1 and TRBJ2-7; tentatively, D is TRBD1 (5 bases). The ends were cut back, 4 bases at V and 3 bases at J, with 34 bases in the middle. Germline CDR1 DFQATT, CDR2 SNEGSKA (reference sequence). The CDR3 is 20 amino acids. The CDR3 nucleotides read TGCAGTGCTAACCAGGGCCTCGCCACGCCCCGCCACCAATTCTTCTACGAGCAGTACTTC. Its translation is CSANQGLATPRHQFFYEQYF.

In this sample, this clonotype turned up a few times. This rearrangement joins TRBV7-3 to TRBJ2-3; D gene uncertain. The CDR3 contains 13 residues. Trimming shortened V by 1 base and J by 6 bases, and 8 bases separated the two germline ends. The V gene's germline CDR1 is SGHTA and CDR2 FQGTGA. The CDR3 loop is CASSLIVRDTQYF. The CDR3 DNA is TGTGCCAGCAGCTTAATTGTACGGGATACGCAGTATTTT.

The chain is built from TRBV10-3 and TRBJ1-1; D not certain. V was cut by 6 bases and J by 2 bases, with 10 bases left in between. Germline loops: CDR1 ENHRY, CDR2 SYGVKD. The CDR3 loop spans 13 amino acids. The chain's CDR3 is CAIRPTANTEAFF. The CDR3 DNA is TGTGCCATCAGGCCCACAGCCAACACTGAAGCTTTCTTT.

This clonotype has a count of ten or more. The rearrangement links TRBV7-2 to TRBJ2-1; 12 bases map to TRBD2. CDR3 length equals 16 residues. The trim removed 2 bases at V and 9 bases at J, leaving 8 bases unmatched. CDR1 and CDR2 (germline): SGHTA, FQGNSA. The CDR3 coding sequence is TGTGCCAGCAGCTTATGGACTAGCGGGATCGTAGCTGAGCAGTTCTTC. Translated, it gives CASSLWTSGIVAEQFF.

A few counts support this clonotype. The CDR3 DNA reads as TGCGCCAGCAGTCAATCAAGACCAGCCCCGACAGGGCACTCCATTACCTACGAGCAGTACTTC. It codes for CASSQSRPAPTGHSITYEQYF. The chain uses TRBV23-1 and TRBJ2-7, with TRBD1 matching 7 bases. TRBV23-1 is noted as an ORF with a role that remains uncertain. The ends lost 0 bases at V and 2 bases at J; junction bases unmatched: 22. This CDR3 comprises 21 residues.

The chain has TRBV5-6 and TRBJ2-1; D is perhaps TRBD2 (6 bases). Germline V lookup: CDR1 SGHDT, CDR2 YYEEEE. This CDR3 contains 18 residues. V was pared by 0 bases and J by 0 bases, with 16 bases between. CDR3 protein: CASSLARGLRSSYNEQFF. DNA of the CDR3: TGTGCCAGCAGCTTGGCCCGAGGACTAAGGTCCTCCTACAATGAGCAGTTCTTC.

This rearrangement joins TRBV12-3 or TRBV12-4 to TRBJ2-3; D possibly corresponds to TRBD2 (7 bases). The CDR3 contains 16 residues. Trimming left V 3 bases short and J 1 base short, with 14 bases between. DNA of the CDR3: TGTGCCAGCAGTTTGGAGGGGGGGACGGGCACAGATACGCAGTATTTT. As protein: CASSLEGGTGTDTQYF.

This clonotype occurred a few times. The rearrangement joins TRBV5-1 to TRBJ1-2; D is undetermined. V lost 0 bases and J lost 8, with 8 bases in between. Germline CDR1 SGHRS, CDR2 YFSETQ. This CDR3 has 12 amino acids. CDR3 DNA: TGCGCCAGCAGCTTGGGACATGGAGGCTACACCTTC. Protein: CASSLGHGGYTF.

This clonotype was seen only a few times. This chain connects TRBV4-1 to TRBJ2-7; tentatively, D is TRBD2 (5 bases). This CDR3 is 17 amino acids long. The germline V gene has CDR1 MGHRA and CDR2 YSYEKL. V lost 4 bases, J lost 0 bases, and 19 bases lay in between. CDR3: CASSPKTGTRSSYEQYF. The DNA of the CDR3 is TGCGCCAGCAGCCCTAAAACGGGAACTAGGAGCTCCTACGAGCAGTACTTC.

The rearrangement uses TRBV4-1 and TRBJ2-1, with TRBD2 matching over 7 bases. The germline V gene has CDR1 MGHRA and CDR2 YSYEKL. The CDR3 has 15 residues. The junction had 9 bases not matched to a gene; V was cut back by 1 base and J by 9 bases. CDR3 protein: CASSQGGLERREQFF. CDR3 DNA sequence: TGCGCCAGCAGCCAAGGAGGACTAGAACGGCGTGAGCAGTTCTTC.

The rearrangement links TRBV30 to TRBJ1-1; no reliable D call. V lost 0 bases to trimming and J lost 6 bases, with 14 bases between them. CDR1 is GTSNPN and CDR2 is SVGIG in the germline V gene (reference sequence). The CDR3 length is 14 residues. CDR3 in DNA: TGTGCCTGGAGTGTACTGGCAGGATGGGCTGAAGCTTTCTTT. Translated, it gives CAWSVLAGWAEAFF.

This clonotype came up a few times. The gene calls are TRBV29-1 and TRBJ2-2, with 7 positions matching TRBD1. This CDR3 has 14 amino acids. The germline CDR1 and CDR2 sequences are SQVTM and ANQGSEA. Trimming cost V 3 bases and J 7 bases; bases outside gene matches: 8. The CDR3 loop is CSVEKWQGDGELFF. CDR3 nucleotides: TGCAGCGTTGAGAAATGGCAGGGGGACGGGGAGCTGTTTTTT.

This clonotype was counted a few times. This chain joins TRBV28 and TRBJ2-4; 14 bases are a match to TRBD2. The germline CDR1 and CDR2 sequences are MDHEN and SYDVKM. This CDR3 has 18 residues. The junction had 8 bases not matched to a gene; V was cut back by 6 bases and J by 1 base. CDR3 sequence (DNA): TGTGCCAGCAGGTCCGGGACTAGCGGGAGTGTTGCCAAAAACATTCAGTACTTC. This sequence encodes CASRSGTSGSVAKNIQYF.

This clonotype occurred a few times. The gene calls are TRBV15 and TRBJ2-1; 8 bases fit TRBD1. From germline, CDR1 is LNHNV and CDR2 YYDKDF (reference sequence). This CDR3 is built from 16 residues. V shed 3 bases, J shed 4 bases, and the junction held 8 bases outside the gene matches. CDR3 residues: CATSRGLTGGYNEQFF. The CDR3, as DNA: TGTGCCACCAGCAGGGGACTTACAGGGGGATACAATGAGCAGTTCTTC. Filled out from reference TRBV15 and TRBJ2-1, the complete variable domain reads DAMVIQNPRYQVTQFGKPVTLSCSQTLNHNVMYWYQQKSSQAPKLLFHYYDKDFNNEADTPDNFQSRRPNTSFCFLDIRSPGLGDTAMYLCATSRGLTGGYNEQFFGPGTRLTVL.

The V gene is TRBV6-1, the J gene TRBJ2-4; D remains unclear. CDR3 size: 13 residues. Trimming shortened V by 8 bases and J by 6 bases, and 14 bases separated the two germline ends. Germline V gene data show CDR1 as MNHNS and CDR2 as SASEGT. This CDR3 reads CASEGGPTNIQYF. The CDR3 DNA follows: TGTGCCAGCGAAGGTGGTCCAACAAACATTCAGTACTTC.

The chain couples TRBV5-1 to TRBJ1-6; D is ambiguous. Trimming removed 0 bases from V and 12 bases from J, with 10 bases in between. CDR3 size: 13 residues. Per germline, CDR1 SGHRS and CDR2 YFSETQ. The DNA for the CDR3 is TGCGCCAGCAGCTTGGGATCTACGGAACCCCTCCACTTT. As protein: CASSLGSTEPLHF.